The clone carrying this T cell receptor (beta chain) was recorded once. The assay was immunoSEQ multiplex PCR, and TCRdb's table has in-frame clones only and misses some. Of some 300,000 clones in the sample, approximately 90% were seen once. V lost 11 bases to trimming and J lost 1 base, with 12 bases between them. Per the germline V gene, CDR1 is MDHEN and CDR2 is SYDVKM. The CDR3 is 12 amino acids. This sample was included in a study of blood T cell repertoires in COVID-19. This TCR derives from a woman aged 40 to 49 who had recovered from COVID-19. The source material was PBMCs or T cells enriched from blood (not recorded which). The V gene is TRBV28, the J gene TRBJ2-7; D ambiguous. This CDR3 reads CASQAWSYEQYF. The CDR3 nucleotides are TGTGCCTCGCAAGCATGGTCCTACGAGCAGTACTTC.